This T cell receptor (beta chain) was sequenced during a study of cytomegalovirus exposure and HLA in healthy donors. Regarding this clone: Its antigen is currently unknown.

Nominal health characterized the donors when sampled, though unrecorded immune exposures were likely. The PCR was carried out with 60 Vbeta primers and 13 Jbeta primers. Generated by immunoSEQ multiplex PCR, the TCRdb table keeps only in-frame clones and is missing some. The sample shows some 150,000 clones, roughly 80% of them seen only once. This CDR3 region has 18 residues. V trimming: 4 bases; J trimming: 3 bases; junction bases outside the gene matches: 10. The germline V gene has CDR1 SGDLS and CDR2 YYNGEE. General study results and limits: A later analysis linked a missense variant in DCLRE1C to the trimming of TCR beta V and J genes. Most of the CMV-associated TCR beta chains (in a later analysis) appeared to be HLA-restricted. Most TCR beta V segments were productive about 87% or about 30% of the time in an earlier analysis.

The J gene is TRBJ2-4, the V gene TRBV9, with 13 bases fitting TRBD2. Sequencing used PBMCs. The TCR sequence derives from a woman in her 30s in good health and CMV-seronegative. CDR3 loop: CASSRTSGRAEGKNIQYF. Here the CDR3 DNA reads TGTGCCAGCAGCCGTACTAGCGGGAGGGCCGAAGGCAAAAACATTCAGTACTTC.